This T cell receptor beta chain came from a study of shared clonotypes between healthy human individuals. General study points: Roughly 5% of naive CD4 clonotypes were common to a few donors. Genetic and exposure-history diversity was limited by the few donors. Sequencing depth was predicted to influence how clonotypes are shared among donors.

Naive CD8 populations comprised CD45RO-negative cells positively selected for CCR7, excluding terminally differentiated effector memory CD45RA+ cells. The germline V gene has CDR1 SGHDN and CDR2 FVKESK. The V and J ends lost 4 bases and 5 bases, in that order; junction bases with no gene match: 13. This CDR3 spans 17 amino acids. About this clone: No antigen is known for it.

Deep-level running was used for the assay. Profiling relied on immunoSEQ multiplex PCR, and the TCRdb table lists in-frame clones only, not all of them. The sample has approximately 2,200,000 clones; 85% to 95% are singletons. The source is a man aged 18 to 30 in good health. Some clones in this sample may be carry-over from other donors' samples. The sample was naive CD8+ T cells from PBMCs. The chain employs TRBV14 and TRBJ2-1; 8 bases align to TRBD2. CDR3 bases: TGTGCCAGCAGCCGGACGGGACTAGAGAATTGGCACAATGAGCAGTTCTTC. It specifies CASSRTGLENWHNEQFF.